Listed below are T cell receptor beta chains from one sample, sequenced in a study of blood T cell repertoires in COVID-19. Using immunoSEQ multiplex PCR, the repertoire was profiled, and TCRdb retains in-frame clones only, with some absent. This table has roughly 210,000 clones, 80% to 90% appearing once. Sequenced material: peripheral blood. Receptors originate from a woman aged 80 or older with COVID-19, enrolled during active disease. Both conserved end residues are part of each CDR3. A D gene is named only where the DNA matches it firmly. Where a row states a size, it is once, few, many or the class of an expanded clone; other rows omit it.

j_call: TRBJ1-1
clone_size: .
v_call: TRBV7-7
cdr3_length: 13
d_call: .
cdr3_aa: CASSLSGNTEAFF
cdr3_nt: TGTGCCAGCAGCTTAAGCGGGAACACTGAAGCTTTCTTT

j_call: TRBJ2-1
clone_size: .
v_call: TRBV20-1
cdr3_length: 11
d_call: TRBD1
cdr3_aa: CSASPDRDPFF
cdr3_nt: TGCAGTGCTAGCCCGGACAGGGATCCGTTCTTC

j_call: TRBJ2-5
clone_size: once
v_call: TRBV5-5
cdr3_length: 14
d_call: .
cdr3_aa: CASSLPDTQETQYF
cdr3_nt: TGTGCCAGCAGCTTACCGGACACTCAAGAGACCCAGTACTTC

j_call: TRBJ1-1
clone_size: .
v_call: TRBV2
cdr3_length: 13
d_call: .
cdr3_aa: CAGGDQRNTEAFF
cdr3_nt: TGTGCCGGAGGGGACCAAAGGAACACTGAAGCTTTCTTT

j_call: TRBJ1-5
clone_size: .
v_call: TRBV12-3/TRBV12-4
cdr3_length: 12
d_call: .
cdr3_aa: CASSFGQGPQHF
cdr3_nt: TGTGCCAGCAGTTTCGGGCAGGGGCCCCAGCATTTT

j_call: TRBJ2-5
clone_size: .
v_call: TRBV19
cdr3_length: 15
d_call: .
cdr3_aa: CASSLQTTSAETQYF
cdr3_nt: TGTGCCAGTAGTTTGCAGACAACATCCGCGGAGACCCAGTACTTC

j_call: TRBJ1-2
clone_size: .
v_call: TRBV29-1
cdr3_length: 12
d_call: TRBD1
cdr3_aa: CSVAQGAIGYTF
cdr3_nt: TGCAGCGTTGCGCAGGGGGCAATTGGCTACACCTTC

j_call: TRBJ2-2
clone_size: .
v_call: TRBV7-2
cdr3_length: 13
d_call: .
cdr3_aa: CASNFGVAGELFF
cdr3_nt: TGTGCCAGCAACTTCGGTGTGGCCGGGGAGCTGTTTTTT

j_call: TRBJ1-5
clone_size: few
v_call: TRBV3-1/TRBV3-2
cdr3_length: 16
d_call: .
cdr3_aa: CASSLGVGGGNQPQHF
cdr3_nt: TGTGCCAGCAGCCTCGGCGTTGGGGGCGGCAATCAGCCCCAGCATTTT

j_call: TRBJ1-2
clone_size: .
v_call: TRBV19
cdr3_length: 13
d_call: TRBD1
cdr3_aa: CASSRQGAGGYTF
cdr3_nt: TGTGCCAGTAGTAGACAGGGGGCTGGTGGCTACACCTTC

j_call: TRBJ1-1
clone_size: .
v_call: TRBV10-3
cdr3_length: 14
d_call: .
cdr3_aa: CAISQDRMGSEAFF
cdr3_nt: TGTGCCATCAGCCAGGACAGAATGGGTTCTGAAGCTTTCTTT

j_call: TRBJ2-5
clone_size: .
v_call: TRBV10-3
cdr3_length: 13
d_call: .
cdr3_aa: CAITDSRGETQYF
cdr3_nt: TGTGCCATAACCGATTCCAGGGGAGAGACCCAGTACTTC

j_call: TRBJ2-7
clone_size: .
v_call: TRBV28
cdr3_length: 15
d_call: TRBD2
cdr3_aa: CASSSPGLAGSEQYF
cdr3_nt: TGTGCCAGCAGTTCTCCGGGACTAGCGGGATCCGAGCAGTACTTC

j_call: TRBJ2-1
clone_size: once
v_call: TRBV11-3
cdr3_length: 16
d_call: .
cdr3_aa: CASSLSSGVGYNEQFF
cdr3_nt: TGTGCCAGCAGCTTGAGTAGCGGCGTCGGGTACAATGAGCAGTTCTTC

j_call: TRBJ1-1
clone_size: .
v_call: TRBV6-6
cdr3_length: 13
d_call: TRBD1
cdr3_aa: CASYRGMNTEAFF
cdr3_nt: TGTGCCAGCTACAGGGGAATGAACACTGAAGCTTTCTTT

j_call: TRBJ2-2
clone_size: .
v_call: TRBV6-2/TRBV6-3
cdr3_length: 16
d_call: .
cdr3_aa: CASSYNLAANTGELFF
cdr3_nt: TGTGCCAGCAGTTACAACCTGGCTGCGAACACCGGGGAGCTGTTTTTT

j_call: TRBJ2-5
clone_size: .
v_call: TRBV5-1
cdr3_length: 15
d_call: TRBD1
cdr3_aa: CASSLTGQGGETQYF
cdr3_nt: TGCGCCAGCAGCCTTACGGGACAGGGGGGAGAGACCCAGTACTTC

j_call: TRBJ1-4
clone_size: few
v_call: TRBV10-2
cdr3_length: 14
d_call: .
cdr3_aa: CASSLTGLNEKLFF
cdr3_nt: TGCGCCAGCAGTCTTACAGGTCTCAATGAAAAACTGTTTTTT

j_call: TRBJ2-5
clone_size: .
v_call: TRBV4-2
cdr3_length: 15
d_call: TRBD2
cdr3_aa: CASSRLAGSQETQYF
cdr3_nt: TGTGCCAGCAGCAGACTAGCGGGGTCTCAAGAGACCCAGTACTTC

j_call: TRBJ1-1
clone_size: .
v_call: TRBV6-6
cdr3_length: 15
d_call: .
cdr3_aa: CASSYWGEGGTEAFF
cdr3_nt: TGTGCCAGCAGTTACTGGGGTGAGGGAGGCACTGAAGCTTTCTTT

j_call: TRBJ1-2
clone_size: .
v_call: TRBV7-2
cdr3_length: 14
d_call: .
cdr3_aa: CASSLEGWMYGYTF
cdr3_nt: TGTGCCAGCAGCTTAGAGGGGTGGATGTATGGCTACACCTTC

j_call: TRBJ1-3
clone_size: .
v_call: TRBV10-3
cdr3_length: 14
d_call: .
cdr3_aa: CAIRLGGTGNTIYF
cdr3_nt: TGTGCCATCCGGCTCGGGGGGACTGGAAACACCATATATTTT

j_call: TRBJ2-1
clone_size: .
v_call: TRBV20-1
cdr3_length: 10
d_call: .
cdr3_aa: CSDGGNEQFF
cdr3_nt: TGCAGTGACGGAGGGAATGAGCAGTTCTTC

j_call: TRBJ2-1
clone_size: .
v_call: TRBV11-3
cdr3_length: 16
d_call: .
cdr3_aa: CASSLEGGGGANEQFF
cdr3_nt: TGTGCCAGCAGCTTAGAAGGCGGCGGCGGGGCGAATGAGCAGTTCTTC

j_call: TRBJ1-6
clone_size: .
v_call: TRBV3-1/TRBV3-2
cdr3_length: 14
d_call: .
cdr3_aa: CASSQAGVASPLHF
cdr3_nt: TGTGCCAGCAGCCAAGCAGGGGTGGCTTCACCCCTCCACTTT

j_call: TRBJ1-3
clone_size: .
v_call: TRBV7-9
cdr3_length: 15
d_call: .
cdr3_aa: CASSPQRGSGNTIYF
cdr3_nt: TGTGCCAGCAGCCCCCAGAGAGGCTCTGGAAACACCATATATTTT

j_call: TRBJ1-5
clone_size: .
v_call: TRBV7-5
cdr3_length: 20
d_call: .
cdr3_aa: CVRSFYPGQGAPFSNQPQHF
cdr3_nt: TGTGTCAGAAGCTTCTACCCGGGACAGGGGGCCCCCTTTAGCAATCAGCCCCAGCATTTT

j_call: TRBJ1-1
clone_size: few
v_call: TRBV6-5
cdr3_length: 13
d_call: .
cdr3_aa: CAVRAGGNTEAFF
cdr3_nt: TGTGCCGTAAGAGCAGGAGGGAACACTGAAGCTTTCTTT

j_call: TRBJ2-5
clone_size: .
v_call: TRBV19
cdr3_length: 16
d_call: .
cdr3_aa: CASSIEGGGFRETQYF
cdr3_nt: TGTGCCAGTAGTATAGAAGGCGGGGGCTTTCGAGAGACCCAGTACTTC